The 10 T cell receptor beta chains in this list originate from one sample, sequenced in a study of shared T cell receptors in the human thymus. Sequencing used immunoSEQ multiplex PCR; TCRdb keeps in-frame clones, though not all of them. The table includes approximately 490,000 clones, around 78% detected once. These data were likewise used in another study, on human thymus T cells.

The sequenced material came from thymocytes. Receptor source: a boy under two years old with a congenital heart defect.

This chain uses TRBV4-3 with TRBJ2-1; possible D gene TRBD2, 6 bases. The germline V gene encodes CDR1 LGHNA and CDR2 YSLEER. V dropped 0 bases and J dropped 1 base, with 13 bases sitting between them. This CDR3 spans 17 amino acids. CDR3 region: CASSQDGVSGSYNEQFF. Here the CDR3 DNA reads TGCGCCAGCAGCCAAGATGGGGTTAGCGGATCCTACAATGAGCAGTTCTTC.

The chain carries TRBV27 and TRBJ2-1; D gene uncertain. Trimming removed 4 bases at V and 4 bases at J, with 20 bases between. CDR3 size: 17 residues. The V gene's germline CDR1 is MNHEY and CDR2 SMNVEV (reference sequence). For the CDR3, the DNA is TGTGCCAGCAGTTCACCCCTCCTGGCACCCCAATACAATGAGCAGTTCTTC. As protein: CASSSPLLAPQYNEQFF.

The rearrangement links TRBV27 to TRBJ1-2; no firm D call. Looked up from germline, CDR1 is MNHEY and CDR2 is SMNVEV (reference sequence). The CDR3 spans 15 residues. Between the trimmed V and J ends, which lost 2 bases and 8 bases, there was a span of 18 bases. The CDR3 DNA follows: TGTGCCAGCAGTTTAACCGGGCACCCCGGAGGAGGCTACACCTTC. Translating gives CASSLTGHPGGGYTF.

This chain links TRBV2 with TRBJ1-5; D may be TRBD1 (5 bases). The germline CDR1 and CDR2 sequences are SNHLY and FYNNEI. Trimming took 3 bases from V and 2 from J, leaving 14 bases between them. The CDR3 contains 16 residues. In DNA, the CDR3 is TGTGCCAGCAGTGACCCAGACAGATACGGCAATCAGCCCCAGCATTTT. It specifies CASSDPDRYGNQPQHF.

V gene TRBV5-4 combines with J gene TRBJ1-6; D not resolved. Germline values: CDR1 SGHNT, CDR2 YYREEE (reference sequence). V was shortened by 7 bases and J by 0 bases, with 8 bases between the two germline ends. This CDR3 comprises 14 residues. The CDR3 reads CASRESSYNSPLHF. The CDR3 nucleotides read TGTGCCAGCCGGGAGAGCTCCTATAATTCACCCCTCCACTTT.

DNA for the CDR3: TGTGCCAGCAGCGCAACTCACACGGGTAGAAACACAGATACGCAGTATTTT. Translated: CASSATHTGRNTDTQYF. The chain joins TRBV14 to TRBJ2-3, with no clear D. The CDR3 covers 17 residues. V was pared by 5 bases and J by 2 bases, with 20 bases between. Per germline, CDR1 SGHDN and CDR2 FVKESK.

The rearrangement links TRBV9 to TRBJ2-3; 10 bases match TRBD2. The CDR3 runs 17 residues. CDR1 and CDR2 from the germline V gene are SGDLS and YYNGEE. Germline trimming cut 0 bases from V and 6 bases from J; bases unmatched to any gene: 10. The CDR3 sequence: CASSVGAPLAGDDTQYF. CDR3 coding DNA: TGTGCCAGCAGCGTAGGCGCCCCCCTAGCGGGAGATGATACGCAGTATTTT.

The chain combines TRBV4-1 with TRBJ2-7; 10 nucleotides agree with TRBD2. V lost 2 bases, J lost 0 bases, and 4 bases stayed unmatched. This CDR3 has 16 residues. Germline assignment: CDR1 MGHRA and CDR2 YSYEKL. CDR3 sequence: CASSQPGTSVSYEQYF. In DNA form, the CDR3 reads TGCGCCAGCAGCCAACCCGGGACTAGCGTCTCCTACGAGCAGTACTTC.

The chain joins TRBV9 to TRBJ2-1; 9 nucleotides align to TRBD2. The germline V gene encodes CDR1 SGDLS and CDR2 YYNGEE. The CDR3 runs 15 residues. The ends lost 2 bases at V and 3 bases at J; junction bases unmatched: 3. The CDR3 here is CASSVSGRIYNEQFF. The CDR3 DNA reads TGTGCCAGCAGCGTTAGCGGGAGAATCTACAATGAGCAGTTCTTC. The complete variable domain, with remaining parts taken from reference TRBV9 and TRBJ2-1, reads DSGVTQTPKHLITATGQRVTLRCSPRSGDLSVYWYQQSLDQGLQFLIQYYNGEERAKGNILERFSAQQFPDLHSELNLSSLELGDSALYFCASSVSGRIYNEQFFGPGTRLTVL.

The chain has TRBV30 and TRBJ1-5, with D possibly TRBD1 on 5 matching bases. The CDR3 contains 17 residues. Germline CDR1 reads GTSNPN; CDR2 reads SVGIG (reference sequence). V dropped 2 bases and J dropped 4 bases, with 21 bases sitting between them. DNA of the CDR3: TGTGCCTGGAGTCCCGCCGGGGACTGGGGAAGGAATCAGCCCCAGCATTTT. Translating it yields CAWSPAGDWGRNQPQHF. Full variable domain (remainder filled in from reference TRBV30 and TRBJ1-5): SQTIHQWPATLVQPVGSPLSLECTVEGTSNPNLYWYRQAAGRGLQLLFYSVGIGQISSEVPQNLSASRPQDRQFILSSKKLLLSDSGFYLCAWSPAGDWGRNQPQHFGDGTRLSIL.